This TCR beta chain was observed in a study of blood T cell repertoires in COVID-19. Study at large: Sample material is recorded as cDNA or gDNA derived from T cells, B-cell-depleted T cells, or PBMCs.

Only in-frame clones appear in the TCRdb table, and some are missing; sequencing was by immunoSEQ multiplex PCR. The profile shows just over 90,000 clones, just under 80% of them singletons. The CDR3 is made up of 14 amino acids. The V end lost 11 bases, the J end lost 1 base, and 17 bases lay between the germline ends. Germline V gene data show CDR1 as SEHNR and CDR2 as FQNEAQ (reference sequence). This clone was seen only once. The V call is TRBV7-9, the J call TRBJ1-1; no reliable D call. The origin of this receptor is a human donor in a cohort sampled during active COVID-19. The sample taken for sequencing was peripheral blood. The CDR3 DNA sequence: TGTGCCCAACGGGAGGGTTCCGCGAACACTGAAGCTTTCTTT. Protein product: CAQREGSANTEAFF.